These 9 T cell receptor beta chains share one sample of origin, sequenced in a study of blood T cell repertoires in COVID-19. Here immunoSEQ multiplex PCR was the method, and the copy in TCRdb shows in-frame clones only, minus some. The table has around 73,000 clones, roughly 80% seen once. Sequencing input: peripheral blood. The receptor set was obtained from a man between 65 and 85 years old with COVID-19, enrolled during active disease.

CDR3 residues: CASTGWTEAFF. CDR3 bases: TGTGCCAGTACAGGTTGGACTGAAGCTTTCTTT. V usage is TRBV19 and J usage is TRBJ1-1; no definite D call. The CDR3 has 11 residues. The germline V gene encodes CDR1 LNHDA and CDR2 SQIVND (reference sequence). V shed 7 bases and J shed 5 bases, with 8 bases lying between them. Together with reference TRBV19 and TRBJ1-1, the CDR3 gives the full variable domain: DGGITQSPKYLFRKEGQNVTLSCEQNLNHDAMYWYRQDPGQGLRLIYYSQIVNDFQKGDIAEGYSVSREKKESFPLTVTSAQKNPTAFYLCASTGWTEAFFGQGTRLTVV.

The chain combines TRBV7-2 with TRBJ2-1, with 13 bases aligning to TRBD2. Germline V gives CDR1 SGHTA, CDR2 FQGNSA. With 6 bases clipped from V and 8 bases from J, the junction kept 10 bases outside the gene matches. The CDR3 totals 16 residues. Written as DNA, the CDR3 is TGTGCCAGCAGTTATGCCGGGACTAGCGGGAAATATGAGCAGTTCTTC. It encodes CASSYAGTSGKYEQFF. Filled out from reference TRBV7-2 and TRBJ2-1, the complete variable domain reads GAGVSQSPSNKVTEKGKDVELRCDPISGHTALYWYRQSLGQGLEFLIYFQGNSAPDKSGLPSDRFSAERTGGSVSTLTIQRTQQEDSAVYLCASSYAGTSGKYEQFFGPGTRLTVL.

The CDR3 region is CATSDYTNAAPGNTIYF. For the CDR3, the DNA is TGTGCCACCAGTGACTACACCAACGCAGCGCCAGGAAACACCATATATTTT. This rearrangement joins TRBV24-1 to TRBJ1-3; no clear D. CDR3 size: 17 residues. V was pared by 4 bases and J by 4 bases, with 19 bases between. Germline-derived CDR1 and CDR2 are KGHDR and SFDVKD.

This sequence joins TRBV9 and TRBJ2-3, with 8 bases identical to TRBD2. V trimming: 0 bases; J trimming: 5 bases; junction bases outside the gene matches: 5. Germline V gene lookup returns CDR1 SGDLS and CDR2 YYNGEE. The CDR3 is 15 residues long. CDR3 in DNA: TGTGCCAGCAGCGTAGAATTAGCGGGACGAGATACGCAGTATTTT. Protein product: CASSVELAGRDTQYF.

The chain has TRBV20-1 and TRBJ1-1, with 9 bases aligning to TRBD1. From germline, CDR1 is DFQATT and CDR2 SNEGSKA (reference sequence). V shed 5 bases and J 5 bases; nucleotides not matched to a gene: 0. There are 11 residues in the CDR3. CDR3 residues: CSAGQGTEAFF. The CDR3, as DNA: TGCAGTGCTGGACAGGGGACTGAAGCTTTCTTT.

The chain employs TRBV28 and TRBJ2-1; 8 bases match TRBD2. The CDR3 has 15 residues. The ends lost 5 bases at V and 6 bases at J; junction bases unmatched: 9. The germline gives CDR1 MDHEN, CDR2 SYDVKM. The CDR3 coding sequence is TGTGCCAGCAGTCCCCCGGGGGGGCGGGGCAATGAGCAGTTCTTC. Protein sequence: CASSPPGGRGNEQFF.

The genes are TRBV24-1 and TRBJ1-1; maybe TRBD1 (6 bases). V gave up 7 bases and J gave up 1 base, with 12 bases separating them. In germline, CDR1 is KGHDR, CDR2 SFDVKD. The CDR3 sequence is 14 residues long. CDR3 bases: TGTGCCACCAGCCGGGACACAGAGAACACTGAAGCTTTCTTT. Translation: CATSRDTENTEAFF.

The chain has TRBV10-3 and TRBJ2-7, with 9 bases matching TRBD1. The CDR3 covers 15 residues. Germline V gene data show CDR1 as ENHRY and CDR2 as SYGVKD. J lost 2 bases, V lost 2 bases, and 4 bases had no gene match. The CDR3 reads CAISEPGQGPYEQYF. The CDR3 DNA reads as TGTGCCATCAGTGAGCCAGGACAGGGGCCCTACGAGCAGTACTTC.

The chain couples TRBV25-1 to TRBJ2-1; 7 bases are a match to TRBD1. CDR1 and CDR2 from the germline V gene are MGHDK and SYGVNS. This CDR3 spans 15 amino acids. V trimming: 3 bases; J trimming: 5 bases; junction bases outside the gene matches: 7. CDR3 amino acids: CASSESGQADNEQFF. The CDR3 bases are TGTGCCAGCAGTGAGTCTGGACAGGCTGACAATGAGCAGTTCTTC.